This T cell receptor beta chain stems from a study of blood T cell repertoires in COVID-19. Overall study context: The study drew acute and convalescent COVID-19 samples from the United States, Italy and Spain. PBMCs, B-cell-depleted T cells, or T cells provided the cDNA or gDNA that made up the material.

This clone showed up just a few times. With V trimmed by 5 bases and J by 10 bases, 7 bases remained unmatched. Germline CDR1 and CDR2: KGHDR and SFDVKD. This CDR3 has 14 residues. Under the authors' procedure: Reference gene primer amplification gave estimated nucleated cell counts. Clones were read by immunoSEQ multiplex PCR, and TCRdb kept only the in-frame ones, dropping some. D and trimming were read from the DNA, whereas the V and J calls and clone size are those reported in that table. The data show approximately 360,000 clones, around 91% seen once. Sequenced: peripheral blood. The chain joins TRBV24-1 to TRBJ2-1; 10 nucleotides agree with TRBD2. The clonotype was recovered from a man aged 18 to 35 with active or convalescent COVID-19. CDR3 protein: CATSGSGRPWEQFF. Written as DNA, the CDR3 is TGTGCCACCAGTGGTAGCGGGAGGCCGTGGGAGCAGTTCTTC.